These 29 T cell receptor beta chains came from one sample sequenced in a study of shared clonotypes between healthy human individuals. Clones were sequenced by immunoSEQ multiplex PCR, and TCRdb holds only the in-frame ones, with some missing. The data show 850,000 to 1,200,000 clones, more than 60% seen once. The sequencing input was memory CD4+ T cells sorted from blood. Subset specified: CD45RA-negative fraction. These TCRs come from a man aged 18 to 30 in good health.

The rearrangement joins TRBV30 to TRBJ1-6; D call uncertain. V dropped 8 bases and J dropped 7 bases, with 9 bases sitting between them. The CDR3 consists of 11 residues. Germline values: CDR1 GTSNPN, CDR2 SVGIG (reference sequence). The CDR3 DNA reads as TGTGCCGCTAGGTGGAATTCACCCCTCCACTTT. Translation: CAARWNSPLHF.

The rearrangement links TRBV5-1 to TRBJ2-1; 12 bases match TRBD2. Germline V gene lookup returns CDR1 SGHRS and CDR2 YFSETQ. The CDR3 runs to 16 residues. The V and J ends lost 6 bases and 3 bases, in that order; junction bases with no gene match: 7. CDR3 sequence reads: CASNRLAGVSYNEQFF. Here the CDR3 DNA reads TGCGCCAGCAATCGACTAGCGGGAGTGAGCTACAATGAGCAGTTCTTC.

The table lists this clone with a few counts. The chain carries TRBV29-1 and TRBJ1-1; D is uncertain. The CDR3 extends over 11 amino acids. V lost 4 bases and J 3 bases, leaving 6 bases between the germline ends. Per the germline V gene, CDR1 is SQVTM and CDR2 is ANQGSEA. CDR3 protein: CSVGLDTEAFF. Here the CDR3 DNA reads TGCAGCGTTGGGCTGGACACTGAAGCTTTCTTT.

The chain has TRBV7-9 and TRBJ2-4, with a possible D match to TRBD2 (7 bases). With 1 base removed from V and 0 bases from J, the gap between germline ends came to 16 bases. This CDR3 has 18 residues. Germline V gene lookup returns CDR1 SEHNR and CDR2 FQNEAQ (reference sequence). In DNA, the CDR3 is TGTGCCAGCAGCTTAGTATGGGGGGGCCTCGTAGCCAAAAACATTCAGTACTTC. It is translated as CASSLVWGGLVAKNIQYF.

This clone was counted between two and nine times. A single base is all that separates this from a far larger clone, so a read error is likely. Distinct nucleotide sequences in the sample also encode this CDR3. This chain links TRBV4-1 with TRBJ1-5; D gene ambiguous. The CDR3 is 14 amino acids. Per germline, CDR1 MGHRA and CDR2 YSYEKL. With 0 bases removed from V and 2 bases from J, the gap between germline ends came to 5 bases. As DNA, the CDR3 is TGCGCCAGCAGCCAAGAATCAGGCAATCAGCCCCAGCATTTT. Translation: CASSQESGNQPQHF.

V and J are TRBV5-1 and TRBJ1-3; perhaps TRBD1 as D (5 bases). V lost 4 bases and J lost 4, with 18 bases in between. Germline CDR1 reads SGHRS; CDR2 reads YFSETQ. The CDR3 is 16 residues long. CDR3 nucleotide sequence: TGCGCCAGCAGCCCGGGGGGGACGGAGTCCGGAAACACCATATATTTT. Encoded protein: CASSPGGTESGNTIYF.

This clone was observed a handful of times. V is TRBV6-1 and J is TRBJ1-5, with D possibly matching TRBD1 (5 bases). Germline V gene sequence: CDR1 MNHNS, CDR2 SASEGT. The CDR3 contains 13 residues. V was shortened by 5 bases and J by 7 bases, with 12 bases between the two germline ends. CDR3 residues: CASSKMRDQPQHF. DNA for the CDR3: TGTGCCAGCAGTAAGATGAGGGACCAGCCCCAGCATTTT.

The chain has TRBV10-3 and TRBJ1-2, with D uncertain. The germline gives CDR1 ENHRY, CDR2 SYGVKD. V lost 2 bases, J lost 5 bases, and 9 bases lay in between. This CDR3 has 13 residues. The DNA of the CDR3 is TGTGCCATCAGTGAGAGGGTGGATTATGGCTACACCTTC. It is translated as CAISERVDYGYTF.

The CDR3 sequence: CASSPLGQGSTDTQYF. The DNA for the CDR3 is TGCGCCAGCAGCCCCTTGGGACAGGGAAGCACAGATACGCAGTATTTT. The rearrangement joins TRBV5-1 to TRBJ2-3, with 9 bases lining up with TRBD1. The CDR3 has 16 amino acids. CDR1 and CDR2 from the germline V gene are SGHRS and YFSETQ. The J segment lost 0 bases and the V segment lost 4 bases, leaving 6 bases of the junction unmatched.

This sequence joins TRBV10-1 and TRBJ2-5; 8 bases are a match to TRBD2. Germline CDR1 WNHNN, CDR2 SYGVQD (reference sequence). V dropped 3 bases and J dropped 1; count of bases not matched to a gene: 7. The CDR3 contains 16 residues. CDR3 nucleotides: TGCGCCAGCAGTGAAACTAGCGGAGCCCCCCAAGAGACCCAGTACTTC. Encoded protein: CASSETSGAPQETQYF.

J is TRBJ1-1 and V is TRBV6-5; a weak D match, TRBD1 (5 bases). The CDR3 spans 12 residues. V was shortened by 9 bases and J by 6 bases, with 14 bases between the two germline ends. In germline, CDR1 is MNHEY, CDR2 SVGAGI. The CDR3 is CASGTGRAEAFF. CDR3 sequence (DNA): TGTGCCAGTGGGACCGGGAGGGCTGAAGCTTTCTTT.

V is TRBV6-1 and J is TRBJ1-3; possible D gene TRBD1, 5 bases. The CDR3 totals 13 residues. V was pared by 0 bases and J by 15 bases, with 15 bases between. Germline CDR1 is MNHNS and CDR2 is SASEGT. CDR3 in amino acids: CASSEAWTSGPYF. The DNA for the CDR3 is TGTGCCAGCAGTGAAGCGTGGACTTCGGGACCATATTTT.

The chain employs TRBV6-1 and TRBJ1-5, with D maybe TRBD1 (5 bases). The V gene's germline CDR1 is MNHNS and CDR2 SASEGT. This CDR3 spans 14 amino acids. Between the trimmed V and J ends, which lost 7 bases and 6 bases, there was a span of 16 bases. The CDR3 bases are TGTGCCAGCACCAGGGATGCAGTAGGTCAGCCCCAGCATTTT. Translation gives CASTRDAVGQPQHF.

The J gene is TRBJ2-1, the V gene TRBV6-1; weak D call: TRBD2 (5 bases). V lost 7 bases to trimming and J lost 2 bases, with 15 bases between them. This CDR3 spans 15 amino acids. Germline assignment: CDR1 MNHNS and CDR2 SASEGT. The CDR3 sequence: CASIHRGDPYNEQFF. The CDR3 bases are TGTGCCAGCATCCATCGGGGAGACCCCTACAATGAGCAGTTCTTC.

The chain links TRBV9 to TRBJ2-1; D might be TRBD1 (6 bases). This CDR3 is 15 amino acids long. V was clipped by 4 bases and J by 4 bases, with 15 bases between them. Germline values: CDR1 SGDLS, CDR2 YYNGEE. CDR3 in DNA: TGTGCCAGCAGCTACCGGGACACCAATTACAATGAGCAGTTCTTC. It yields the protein CASSYRDTNYNEQFF.

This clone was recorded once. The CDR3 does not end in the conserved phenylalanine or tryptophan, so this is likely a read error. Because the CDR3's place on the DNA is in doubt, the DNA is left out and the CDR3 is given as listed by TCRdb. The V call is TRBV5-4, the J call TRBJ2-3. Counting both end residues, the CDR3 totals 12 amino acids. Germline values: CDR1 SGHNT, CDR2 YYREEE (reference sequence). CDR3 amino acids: CASSLDPAQFFG.

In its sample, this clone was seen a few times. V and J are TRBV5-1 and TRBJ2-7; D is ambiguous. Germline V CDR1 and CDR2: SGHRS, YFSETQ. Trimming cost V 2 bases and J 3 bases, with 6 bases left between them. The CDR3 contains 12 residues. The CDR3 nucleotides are TGCGCCAGCAGCTTAGGGATCTACGAGCAGTACTTC. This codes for CASSLGIYEQYF.

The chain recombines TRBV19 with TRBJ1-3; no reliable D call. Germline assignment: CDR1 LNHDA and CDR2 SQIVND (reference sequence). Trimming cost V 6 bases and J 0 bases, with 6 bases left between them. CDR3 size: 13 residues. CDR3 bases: TGTGCCAGTAGGAGAAGCTCTGGAAACACCATATATTTT. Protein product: CASRRSSGNTIYF.

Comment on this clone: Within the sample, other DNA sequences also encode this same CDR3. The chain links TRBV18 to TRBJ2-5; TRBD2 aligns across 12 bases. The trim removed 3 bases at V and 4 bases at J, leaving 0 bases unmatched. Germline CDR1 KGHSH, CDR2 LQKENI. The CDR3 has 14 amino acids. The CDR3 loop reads CASSPGLAGETQYF. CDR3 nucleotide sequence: TGTGCCAGCTCACCGGGACTAGCGGGAGAGACCCAGTACTTC.

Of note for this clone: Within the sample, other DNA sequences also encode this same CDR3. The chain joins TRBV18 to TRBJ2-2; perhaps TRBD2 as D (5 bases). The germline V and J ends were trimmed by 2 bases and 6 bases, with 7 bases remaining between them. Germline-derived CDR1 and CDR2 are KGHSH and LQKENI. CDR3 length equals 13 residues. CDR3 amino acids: CASSPSGAGELFF. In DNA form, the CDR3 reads TGTGCCAGCTCACCATCCGGGGCCGGGGAGCTGTTTTTT.

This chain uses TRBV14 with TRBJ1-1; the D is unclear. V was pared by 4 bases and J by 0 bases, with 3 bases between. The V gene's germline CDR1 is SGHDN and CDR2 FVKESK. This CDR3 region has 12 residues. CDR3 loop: CASSPVNTEAFF. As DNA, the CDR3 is TGTGCCAGCAGCCCTGTGAACACTGAAGCTTTCTTT.

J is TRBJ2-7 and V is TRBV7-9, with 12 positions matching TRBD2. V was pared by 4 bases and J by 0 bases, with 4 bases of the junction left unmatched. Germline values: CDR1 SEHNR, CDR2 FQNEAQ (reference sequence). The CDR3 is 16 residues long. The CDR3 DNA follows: TGTGCCAGCAGCTCGGGACTAGCGGGCTTCTCCTACGAGCAGTACTTC. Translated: CASSSGLAGFSYEQYF.

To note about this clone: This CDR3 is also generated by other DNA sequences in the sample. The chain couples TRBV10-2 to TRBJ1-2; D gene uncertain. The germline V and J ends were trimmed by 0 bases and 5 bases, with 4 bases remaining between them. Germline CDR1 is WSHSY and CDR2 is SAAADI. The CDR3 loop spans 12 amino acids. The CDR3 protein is CASSESLYGYTF. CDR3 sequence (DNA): TGCGCCAGCAGTGAGTCCCTTTATGGCTACACCTTC.

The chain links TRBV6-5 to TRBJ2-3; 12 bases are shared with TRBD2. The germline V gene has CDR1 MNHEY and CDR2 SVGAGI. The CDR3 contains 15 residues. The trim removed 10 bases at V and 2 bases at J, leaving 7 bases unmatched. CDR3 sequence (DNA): TGTGCCACCCGGACTAGCGGGACCTACACAGATACGCAGTATTTT. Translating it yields CATRTSGTYTDTQYF.

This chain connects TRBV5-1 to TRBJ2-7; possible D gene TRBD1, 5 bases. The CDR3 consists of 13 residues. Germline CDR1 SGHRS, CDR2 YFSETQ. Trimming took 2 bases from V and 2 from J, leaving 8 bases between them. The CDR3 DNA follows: TGCGCCAGCAGCTTCAGGGAAGCCTACGAGCAGTACTTC. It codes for CASSFREAYEQYF.

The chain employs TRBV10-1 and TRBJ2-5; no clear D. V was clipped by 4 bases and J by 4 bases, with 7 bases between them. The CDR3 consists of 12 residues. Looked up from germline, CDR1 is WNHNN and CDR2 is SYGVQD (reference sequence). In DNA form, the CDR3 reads TGCGCCAGCAGTGGATACGGAGAGACCCAGTACTTC. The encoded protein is CASSGYGETQYF.

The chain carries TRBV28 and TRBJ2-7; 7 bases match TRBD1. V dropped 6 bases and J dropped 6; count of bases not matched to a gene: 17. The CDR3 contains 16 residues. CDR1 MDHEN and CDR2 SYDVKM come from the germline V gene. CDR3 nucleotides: TGTGCCAGCAGCGACCAAAGACAGGGCCCCGTCTCCGAGCAGTACTTC. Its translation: CASSDQRQGPVSEQYF.

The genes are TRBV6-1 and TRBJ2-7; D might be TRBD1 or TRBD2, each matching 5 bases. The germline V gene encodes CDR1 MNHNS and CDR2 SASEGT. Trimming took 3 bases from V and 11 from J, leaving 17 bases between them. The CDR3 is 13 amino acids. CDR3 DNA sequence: TGTGCCAGCAGTGAGTTAGCGTCCGGGACGGAGTACTTC. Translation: CASSELASGTEYF.

The CDR3 DNA follows: TGTGCCAGCAGTGAAGCAAAAGCGGGTTTAACCTACGAGCAGTACTTC. It translates to CASSEAKAGLTYEQYF. The chain employs TRBV6-1 and TRBJ2-7; the D gene is possibly TRBD2 (6 bases). CDR3 length equals 16 residues. The germline gives CDR1 MNHNS, CDR2 SASEGT. The V end lost 0 bases, the J end lost 2 bases, and 14 bases lay between the germline ends.